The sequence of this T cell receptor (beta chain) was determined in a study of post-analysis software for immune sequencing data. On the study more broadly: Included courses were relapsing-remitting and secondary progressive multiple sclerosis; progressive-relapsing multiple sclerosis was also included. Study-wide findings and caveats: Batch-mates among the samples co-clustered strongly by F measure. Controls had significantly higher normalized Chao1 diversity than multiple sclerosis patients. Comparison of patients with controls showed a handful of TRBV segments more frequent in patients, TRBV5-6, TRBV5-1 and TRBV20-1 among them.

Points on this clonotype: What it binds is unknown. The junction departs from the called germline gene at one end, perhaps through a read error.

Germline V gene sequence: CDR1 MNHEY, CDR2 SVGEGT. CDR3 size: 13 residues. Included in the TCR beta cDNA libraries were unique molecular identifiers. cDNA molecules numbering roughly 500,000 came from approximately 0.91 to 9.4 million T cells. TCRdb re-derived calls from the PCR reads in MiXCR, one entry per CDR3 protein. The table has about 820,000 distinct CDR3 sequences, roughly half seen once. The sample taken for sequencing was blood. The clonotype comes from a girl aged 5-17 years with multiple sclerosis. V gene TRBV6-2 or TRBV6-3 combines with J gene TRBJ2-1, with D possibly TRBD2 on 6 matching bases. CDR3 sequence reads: CASSHSSVNEQFF. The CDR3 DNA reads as TGTGCCAGCAGTCACTCTAGCGTTAATGAGCAGTTCTTC.